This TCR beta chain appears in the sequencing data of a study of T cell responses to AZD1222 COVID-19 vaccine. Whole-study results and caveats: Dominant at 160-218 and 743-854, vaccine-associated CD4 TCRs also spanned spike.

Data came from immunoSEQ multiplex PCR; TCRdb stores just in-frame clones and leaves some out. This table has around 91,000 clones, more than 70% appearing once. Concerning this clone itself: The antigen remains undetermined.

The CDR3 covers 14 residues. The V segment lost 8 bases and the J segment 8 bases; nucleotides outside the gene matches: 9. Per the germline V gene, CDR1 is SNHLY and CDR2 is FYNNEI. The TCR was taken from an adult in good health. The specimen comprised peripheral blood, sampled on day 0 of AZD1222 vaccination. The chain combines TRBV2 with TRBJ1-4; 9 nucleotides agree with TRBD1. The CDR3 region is CASLAGTGSEKLFF. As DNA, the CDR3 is TGTGCCAGCTTGGCCGGGACAGGGTCCGAAAAACTGTTTTTT.